This T cell receptor beta chain originates from a study of T cells in localized non-small cell lung cancer. The table lists this clone with a count of one. CDR1 SGHRS and CDR2 YFSETQ come from the germline V gene. The V end lost 1 base, the J end lost 2 bases, and 6 bases lay between the germline ends. The CDR3 spans 13 residues. The table came from immunoSEQ multiplex PCR; TCRdb's copy has only in-frame clones and leaves some out. The table lists about 40,000 clones, around nine tenths of them singletons. This clonotype was sampled from a woman aged 40 to 75 with stage II lung adenocarcinoma. The genes are TRBV5-1 and TRBJ1-2; D gene ambiguous. Sample: PBMCs, taken before any cancer treatment. The CDR3 sequence: CASSLYRNYGYTF. The CDR3 DNA reads as TGCGCCAGCAGCTTGTACAGAAACTATGGCTACACCTTC.